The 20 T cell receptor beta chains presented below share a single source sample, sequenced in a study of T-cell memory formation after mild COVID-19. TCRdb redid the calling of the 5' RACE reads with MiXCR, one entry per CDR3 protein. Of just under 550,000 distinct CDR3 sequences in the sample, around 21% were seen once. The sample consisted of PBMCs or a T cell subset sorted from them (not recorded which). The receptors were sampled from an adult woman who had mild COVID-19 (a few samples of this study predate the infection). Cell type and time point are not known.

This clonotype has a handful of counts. This CDR3 is CASSTTGLAVETQYF. The CDR3 DNA reads TGCGCCAGCAGCACCACCGGACTGGCCGTGGAGACCCAGTACTTC. The V gene is TRBV5-1, the J gene TRBJ2-5; possible D gene TRBD2, 5 bases. CDR3 length: 15 amino acids. V was shortened by 4 bases and J by 5 bases, with 18 bases between the two germline ends. Germline assignment: CDR1 SGHRS and CDR2 YFSETQ.

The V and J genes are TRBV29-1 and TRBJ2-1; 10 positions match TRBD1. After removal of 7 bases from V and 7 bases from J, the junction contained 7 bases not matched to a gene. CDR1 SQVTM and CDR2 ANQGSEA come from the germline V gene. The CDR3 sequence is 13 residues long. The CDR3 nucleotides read TGCAGCGCTGCGGGACAGGGGTCGAATGAGCAGTTCTTC. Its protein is CSAAGQGSNEQFF.

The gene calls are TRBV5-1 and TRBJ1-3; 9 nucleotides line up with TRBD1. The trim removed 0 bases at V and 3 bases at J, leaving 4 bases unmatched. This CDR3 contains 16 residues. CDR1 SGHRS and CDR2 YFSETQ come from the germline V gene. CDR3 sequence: CASSLDWTGDGNTIYF. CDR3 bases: TGCGCCAGCAGCTTGGATTGGACAGGGGATGGAAACACCATATATTTT.

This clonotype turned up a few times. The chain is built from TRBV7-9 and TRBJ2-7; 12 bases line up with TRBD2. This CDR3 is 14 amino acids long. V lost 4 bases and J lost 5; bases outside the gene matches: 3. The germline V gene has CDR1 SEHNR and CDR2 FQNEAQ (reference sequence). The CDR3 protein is CASSSTSGSHEQYF. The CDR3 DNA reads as TGTGCCAGCAGCTCGACTAGCGGGAGCCACGAGCAGTACTTC.

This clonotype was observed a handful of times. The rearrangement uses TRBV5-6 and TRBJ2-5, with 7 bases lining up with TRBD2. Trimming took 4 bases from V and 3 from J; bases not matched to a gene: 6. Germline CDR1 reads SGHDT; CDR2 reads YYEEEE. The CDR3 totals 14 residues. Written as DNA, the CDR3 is TGTGCCAGCAGCCCGTGGGGGAGGGAAGAGACCCAGTACTTC. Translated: CASSPWGREETQYF. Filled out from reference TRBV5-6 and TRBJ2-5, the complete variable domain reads DAGVTQSPTHLIKTRGQQVTLRCSPKSGHDTVSWYQQALGQGPQFIFQYYEEEERQRGNFPDRFSGHQFPNYSSELNVNALLLGDSALYLCASSPWGREETQYFGPGTRLLVL.

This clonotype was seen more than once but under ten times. The CDR3 nucleotides are TGTGCCAGTATGGGGGGACAGGGGGCCTACAATGAGCAGTTCTTC. Protein product: CASMGGQGAYNEQFF. The chain uses TRBV19 and TRBJ2-1; 11 nucleotides line up with TRBD1. Unmatched junction bases numbered 4, after V lost 7 bases and J lost 2 bases. CDR3 length: 15 amino acids. Germline lookup yields CDR1 LNHDA and CDR2 SQIVND (reference sequence).

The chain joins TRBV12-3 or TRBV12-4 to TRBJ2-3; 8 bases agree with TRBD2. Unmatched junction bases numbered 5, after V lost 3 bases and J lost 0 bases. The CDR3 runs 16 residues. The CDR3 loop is CASSLAGGASTDTQYF. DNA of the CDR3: TGTGCCAGCAGTTTGGCGGGGGGTGCTAGCACAGATACGCAGTATTTT.

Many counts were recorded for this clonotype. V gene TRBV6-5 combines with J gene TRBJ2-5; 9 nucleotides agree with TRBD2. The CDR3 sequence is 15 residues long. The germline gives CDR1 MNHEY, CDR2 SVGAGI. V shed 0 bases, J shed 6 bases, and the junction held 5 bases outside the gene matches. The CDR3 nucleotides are TGTGCCAGCAGTTACTCTAGCGGGGGTACGAAGACCCAGTACTTC. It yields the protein CASSYSSGGTKTQYF.

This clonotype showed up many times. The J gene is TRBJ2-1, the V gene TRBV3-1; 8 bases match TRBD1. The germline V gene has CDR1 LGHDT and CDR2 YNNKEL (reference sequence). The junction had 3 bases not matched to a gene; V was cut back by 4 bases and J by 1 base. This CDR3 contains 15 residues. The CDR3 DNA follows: TGTGCCAGCAGCCCCAGGACAGGGTCCTACAATGAGCAGTTCTTC. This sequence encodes CASSPRTGSYNEQFF.

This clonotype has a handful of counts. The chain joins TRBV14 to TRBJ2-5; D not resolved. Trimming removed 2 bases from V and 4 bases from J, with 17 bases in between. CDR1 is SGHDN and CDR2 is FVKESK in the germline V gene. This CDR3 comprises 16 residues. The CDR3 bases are TGTGCCAGCAGCCAAAAGACCTCCCGAGTGCGAGAGACCCAGTACTTC. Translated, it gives CASSQKTSRVRETQYF.

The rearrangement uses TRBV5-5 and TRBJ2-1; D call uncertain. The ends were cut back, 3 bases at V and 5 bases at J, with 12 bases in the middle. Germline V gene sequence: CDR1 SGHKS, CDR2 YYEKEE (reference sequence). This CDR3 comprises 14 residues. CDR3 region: CASSSPGFNNEQFF. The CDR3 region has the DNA TGTGCCAGCAGCTCACCAGGATTTAACAATGAGCAGTTCTTC. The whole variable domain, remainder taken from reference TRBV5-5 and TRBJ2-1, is DAGVTQSPTHLIKTRGQQVTLRCSPISGHKSVSWYQQVLGQGPQFIFQYYEKEERGRGNFPDRFSARQFPNYSSELNVNALLLGDSALYLCASSSPGFNNEQFFGPGTRLTVL.

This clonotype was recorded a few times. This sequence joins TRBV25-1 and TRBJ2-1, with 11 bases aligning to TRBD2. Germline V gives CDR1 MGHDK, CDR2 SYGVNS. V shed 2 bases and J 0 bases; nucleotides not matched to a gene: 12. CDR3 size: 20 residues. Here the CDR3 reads CASSEPRSGRALSSYNEQFF. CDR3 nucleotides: TGTGCCAGCAGTGAACCCCGTAGCGGGAGGGCCCTGAGCTCCTACAATGAGCAGTTCTTC.

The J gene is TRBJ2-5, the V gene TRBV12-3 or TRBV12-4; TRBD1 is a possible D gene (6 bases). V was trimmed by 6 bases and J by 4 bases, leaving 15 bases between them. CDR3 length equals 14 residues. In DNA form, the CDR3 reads TGTGCCAGCAGATCTCAGGGGTTTGGAGAGACCCAGTACTTC. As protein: CASRSQGFGETQYF.

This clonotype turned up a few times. DNA of the CDR3: TGCAGCGCCGACCGGGACGGGTACTATGAGCAGTTCTTC. It codes for CSADRDGYYEQFF. The genes are TRBV29-1 and TRBJ2-1, with D tentatively TRBD1 or TRBD2 (5 bases each). The V gene's germline CDR1 is SQVTM and CDR2 ANQGSEA. The CDR3 runs 13 residues. V was trimmed by 7 bases and J by 8 bases, leaving 18 bases between them.

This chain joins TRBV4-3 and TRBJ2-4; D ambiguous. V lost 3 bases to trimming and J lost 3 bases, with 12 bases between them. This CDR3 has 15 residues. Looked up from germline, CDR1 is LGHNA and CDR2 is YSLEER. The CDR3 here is CASSHPMGGKNIQYF. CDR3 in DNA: TGCGCCAGCAGCCACCCCATGGGTGGCAAAAACATTCAGTACTTC.

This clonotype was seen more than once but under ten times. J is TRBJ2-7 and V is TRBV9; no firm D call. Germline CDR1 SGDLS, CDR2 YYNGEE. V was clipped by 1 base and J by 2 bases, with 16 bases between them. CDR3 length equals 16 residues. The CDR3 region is CASSVQGGDGPYEQYF. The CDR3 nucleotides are TGTGCCAGCAGCGTACAAGGCGGAGACGGACCCTACGAGCAGTACTTC.

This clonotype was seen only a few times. The CDR3 sequence is CSARAQGQNEKLFF. CDR3 bases: TGCAGTGCTAGAGCCCAAGGGCAAAATGAAAAACTGTTTTTT. This sequence joins TRBV20-1 and TRBJ1-4; D gene ambiguous. V was clipped by 1 base and J by 5 bases, with 11 bases between them. Germline V gives CDR1 DFQATT, CDR2 SNEGSKA (reference sequence). This CDR3 contains 14 residues.

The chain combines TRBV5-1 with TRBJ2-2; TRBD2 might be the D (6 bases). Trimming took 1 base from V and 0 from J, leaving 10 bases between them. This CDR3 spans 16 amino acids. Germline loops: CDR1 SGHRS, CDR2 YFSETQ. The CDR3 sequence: CASSLLAETNTGELFF. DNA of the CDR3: TGCGCCAGCAGCTTGTTAGCGGAGACGAACACCGGGGAGCTGTTTTTT.

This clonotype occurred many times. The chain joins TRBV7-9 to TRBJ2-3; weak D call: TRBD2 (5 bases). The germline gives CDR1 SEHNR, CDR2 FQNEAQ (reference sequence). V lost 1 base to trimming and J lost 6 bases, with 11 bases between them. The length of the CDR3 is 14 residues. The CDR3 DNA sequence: TGTGCCAGCAGCTTAGATCAAGGAGGTGATACGCAGTATTTT. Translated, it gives CASSLDQGGDTQYF.

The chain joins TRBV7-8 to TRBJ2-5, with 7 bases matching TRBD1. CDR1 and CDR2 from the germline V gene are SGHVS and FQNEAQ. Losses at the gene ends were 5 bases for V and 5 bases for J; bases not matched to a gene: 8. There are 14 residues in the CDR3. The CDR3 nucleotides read TGTGCCAGCAGCCGCACAGGGGCCGCTGAGACCCAGTACTTC. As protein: CASSRTGAAETQYF.